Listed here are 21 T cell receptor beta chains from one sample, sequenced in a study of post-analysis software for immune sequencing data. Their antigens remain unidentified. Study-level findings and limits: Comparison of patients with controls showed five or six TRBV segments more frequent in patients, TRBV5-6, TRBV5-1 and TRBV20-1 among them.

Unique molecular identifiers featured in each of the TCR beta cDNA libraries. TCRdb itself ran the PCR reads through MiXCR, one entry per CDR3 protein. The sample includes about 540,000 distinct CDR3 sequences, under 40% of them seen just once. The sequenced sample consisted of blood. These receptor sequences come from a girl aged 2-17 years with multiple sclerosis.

The CDR3 region has the DNA TGTGCCAGCAGTTACCCCAGAGGGGTGGACAATGAGCAGTTCTTC. Encoded protein: CASSYPRGVDNEQFF. The chain links TRBV6-2 or TRBV6-3 to TRBJ2-1, with D perhaps matching TRBD1 or TRBD2 (5 bases each). Germline V gene lookup returns CDR1 MNHEY and CDR2 SVGEGT. This CDR3 has 15 residues. The ends were cut back, 2 bases at V and 5 bases at J, with 13 bases in the middle.

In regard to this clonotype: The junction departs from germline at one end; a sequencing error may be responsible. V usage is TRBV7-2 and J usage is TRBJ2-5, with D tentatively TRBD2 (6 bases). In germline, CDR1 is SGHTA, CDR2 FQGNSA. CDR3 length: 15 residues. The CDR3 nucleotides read TGTGCCAGCAGCTTAGTGCCGCGGGACGAGGAGACCCGGTACTTC. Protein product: CASSLVPRDEETRYF.

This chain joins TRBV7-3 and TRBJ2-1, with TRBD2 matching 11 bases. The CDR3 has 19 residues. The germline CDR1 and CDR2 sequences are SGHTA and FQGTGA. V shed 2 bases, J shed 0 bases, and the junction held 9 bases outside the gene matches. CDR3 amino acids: CASSLLSLAGGSSYNEQFF. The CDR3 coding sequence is TGTGCCAGCAGCTTATTGTCCCTAGCGGGGGGTAGCTCCTACAATGAGCAGTTCTTC.

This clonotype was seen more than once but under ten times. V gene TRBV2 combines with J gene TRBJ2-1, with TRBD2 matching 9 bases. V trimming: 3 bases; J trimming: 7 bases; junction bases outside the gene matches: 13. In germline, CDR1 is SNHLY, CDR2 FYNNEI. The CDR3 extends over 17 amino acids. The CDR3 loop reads CASSERGGGAVPNEQFF. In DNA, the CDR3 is TGTGCCAGCAGTGAGAGGGGCGGGGGGGCCGTCCCAAATGAGCAGTTCTTC.

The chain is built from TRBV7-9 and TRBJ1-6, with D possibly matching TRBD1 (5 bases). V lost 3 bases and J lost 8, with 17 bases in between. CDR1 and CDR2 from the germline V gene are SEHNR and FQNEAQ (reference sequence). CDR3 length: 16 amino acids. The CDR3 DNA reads TGTGCCAGCAGCTTCGGCAGGGCCCCCTTTGATTCACCCCTCCACTTT. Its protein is CASSFGRAPFDSPLHF.

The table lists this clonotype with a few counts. CDR3 sequence reads: CASSLSGGLAGIYNEQFF. Here the CDR3 DNA reads TGTGCCAGCAGTTTATCGGGGGGACTAGCGGGGATTTACAATGAGCAGTTCTTC. This chain connects TRBV27 to TRBJ2-1; TRBD2 aligns across 13 bases. Germline V gene lookup returns CDR1 MNHEY and CDR2 SMNVEV (reference sequence). V lost 0 bases, J lost 4 bases, and 6 bases stayed unmatched. The CDR3 length is 18 residues.

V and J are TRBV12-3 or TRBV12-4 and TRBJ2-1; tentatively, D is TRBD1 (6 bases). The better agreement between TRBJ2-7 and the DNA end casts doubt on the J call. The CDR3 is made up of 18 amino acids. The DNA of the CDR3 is TGTGCCAGCAGACTCACACTCCAGGGGTTTGGGTCCTACAATGAGCAGTACTTC. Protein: CASRLTLQGFGSYNEQYF.

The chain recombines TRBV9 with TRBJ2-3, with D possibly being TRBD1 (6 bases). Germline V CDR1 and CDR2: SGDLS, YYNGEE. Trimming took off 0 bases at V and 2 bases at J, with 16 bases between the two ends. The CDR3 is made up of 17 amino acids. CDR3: CASSVAWGRPSTDTQYF. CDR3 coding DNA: TGTGCCAGCAGCGTAGCGTGGGGGCGGCCTTCCACAGATACGCAGTATTTT.

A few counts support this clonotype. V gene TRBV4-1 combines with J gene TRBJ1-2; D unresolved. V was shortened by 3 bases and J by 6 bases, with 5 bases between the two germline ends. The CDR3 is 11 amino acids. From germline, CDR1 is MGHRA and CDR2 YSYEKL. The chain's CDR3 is CASSQKDGYTF. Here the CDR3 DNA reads TGCGCCAGCAGCCAGAAGGATGGCTACACCTTC.

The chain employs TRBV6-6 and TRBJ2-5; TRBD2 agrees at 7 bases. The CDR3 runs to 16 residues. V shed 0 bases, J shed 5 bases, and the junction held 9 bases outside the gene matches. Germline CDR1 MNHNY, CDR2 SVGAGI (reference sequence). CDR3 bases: TGTGCCAGCAGTTACTCGATTCGGGGGGTGAGGGAGACCCAGTACTTC. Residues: CASSYSIRGVRETQYF.

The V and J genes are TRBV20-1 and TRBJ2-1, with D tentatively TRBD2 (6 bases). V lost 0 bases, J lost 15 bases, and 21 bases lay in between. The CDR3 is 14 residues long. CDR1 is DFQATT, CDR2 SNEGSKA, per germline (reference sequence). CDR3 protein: CSARDNRREQRGFF. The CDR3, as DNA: TGCAGTGCTAGAGATAATAGGCGGGAACAACGGGGGTTCTTC.

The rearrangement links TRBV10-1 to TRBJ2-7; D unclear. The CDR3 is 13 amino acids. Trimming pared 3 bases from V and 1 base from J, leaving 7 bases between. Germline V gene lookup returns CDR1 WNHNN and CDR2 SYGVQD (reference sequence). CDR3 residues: CASSDTPSYEQYF. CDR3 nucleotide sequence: TGCGCCAGCAGTGACACCCCGTCCTACGAGCAGTACTTC.

The CDR3 spells CATSRDPGGFYEQYF. CDR3 DNA: TGTGCCACCAGCAGAGACCCGGGGGGCTTCTACGAGCAGTACTTC. The genes are TRBV15 and TRBJ2-7; tentatively, D is TRBD2 (7 bases). Trimming shortened V by 0 bases and J by 3 bases, and 12 bases separated the two germline ends. Germline CDR1 and CDR2: LNHNV and YYDKDF (reference sequence). The CDR3 has 15 residues.

The DNA of the CDR3 is TGTGCCAGCAGTATGACCTACGAGCAGTACTTC. This gives the protein CASSMTYEQYF. V gene TRBV27 combines with J gene TRBJ2-7; D is unclear. The CDR3 has 11 residues. Germline assignment: CDR1 MNHEY and CDR2 SMNVEV (reference sequence). With 5 bases removed from V and 2 bases from J, the gap between germline ends came to 4 bases.

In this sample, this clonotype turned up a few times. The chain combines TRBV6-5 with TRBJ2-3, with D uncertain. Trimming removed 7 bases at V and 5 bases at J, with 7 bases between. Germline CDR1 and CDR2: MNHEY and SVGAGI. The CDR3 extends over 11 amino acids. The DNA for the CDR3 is TGTGCCAGCATGGATGGAGATACGCAGTATTTT. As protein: CASMDGDTQYF.

CDR3 coding DNA: TGTGCCAGCAGCTTGGCGGGATGGAGCATCAATCAGCCCCAGCATTTT. This translates into CASSLAGWSINQPQHF. The rearrangement links TRBV5-4 to TRBJ1-5; D unclear. The CDR3 consists of 16 residues. Germline V gene sequence: CDR1 SGHNT, CDR2 YYREEE (reference sequence). Trimming stripped 0 bases from V and 3 bases from J, with 13 bases between.

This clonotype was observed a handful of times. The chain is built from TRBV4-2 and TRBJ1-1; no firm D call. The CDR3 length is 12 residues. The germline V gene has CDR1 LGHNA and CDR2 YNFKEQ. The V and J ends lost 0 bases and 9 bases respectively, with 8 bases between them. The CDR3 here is CASSQERGKAFF. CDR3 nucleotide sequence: TGTGCCAGCAGCCAAGAGCGCGGGAAAGCTTTCTTT.

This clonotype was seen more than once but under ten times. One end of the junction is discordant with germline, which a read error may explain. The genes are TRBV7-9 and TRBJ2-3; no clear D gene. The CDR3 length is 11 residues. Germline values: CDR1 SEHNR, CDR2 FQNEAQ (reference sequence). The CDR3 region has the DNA TGTGCCAGCAACTTACCAGATACGCAGTATTTT. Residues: CASNLPDTQYF.

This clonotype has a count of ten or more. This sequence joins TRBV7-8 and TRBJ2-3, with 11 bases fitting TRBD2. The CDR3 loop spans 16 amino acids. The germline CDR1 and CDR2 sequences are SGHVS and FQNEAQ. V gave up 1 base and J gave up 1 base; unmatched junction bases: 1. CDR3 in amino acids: CASSLVLAGGTDTQYF. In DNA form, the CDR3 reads TGTGCCAGCAGCTTAGTACTAGCGGGGGGCACAGATACGCAGTATTTT.

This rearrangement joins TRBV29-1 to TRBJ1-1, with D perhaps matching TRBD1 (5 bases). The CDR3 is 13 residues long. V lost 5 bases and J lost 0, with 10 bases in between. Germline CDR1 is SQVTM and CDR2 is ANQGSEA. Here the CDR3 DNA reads TGCAGCGTTAAACAGGTCTTGAACACTGAAGCTTTCTTT. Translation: CSVKQVLNTEAFF.

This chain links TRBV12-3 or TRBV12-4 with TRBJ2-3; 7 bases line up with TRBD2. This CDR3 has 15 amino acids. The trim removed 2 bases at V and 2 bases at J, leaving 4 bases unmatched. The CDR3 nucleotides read TGTGCCAGCAGTTTACGGGGGGTGACCACAGATACGCAGTATTTT. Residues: CASSLRGVTTDTQYF.